The 3 T cell receptor beta chains reported below all come from one sample, sequenced in a study of PD-1 blockade in classical Hodgkin lymphoma. Some clones are missing from TCRdb's copy, which holds only in-frame ones; the method was immunoSEQ multiplex PCR. This sample yields more than 25,000 clones, of which approximately 80% are seen a single time; approximately 0.62% belongs to the top ten. The time point denotes: cycle 4 day 1 (C4D1), after 5 to 7 weeks of nivolumab. Each patient experienced a relapse that followed autologous stem cell transplantation, and brentuximab vedotin exposure varied. Researchers report purifying CD4+ T cells from thawed PBMCs by magnetic negative selection. The specimen comprised CD4+ T cells from blood, sampled before the fourth cycle of nivolumab. The source is a human donor with classical Hodgkin lymphoma.

A few counts support this clone. The identical CDR3 is also encoded by other nucleotide sequences in the sample. The rearrangement joins TRBV7-8 to TRBJ1-1; D possibly corresponds to TRBD1 (5 bases). V lost 3 bases and J lost 2, with 10 bases in between. The germline V gene encodes CDR1 SGHVS and CDR2 FQNEAQ. The CDR3 sequence is 14 residues long. The chain's CDR3 is CASSLVQGNTEAFF. CDR3 sequence (DNA): TGTGCCAGCAGCTTGGTTCAGGGTAACACTGAAGCTTTCTTT.

CDR3: CASSLGYYEQYF. CDR3 bases: TGTGCCAGCAGTTTGGGTTACTACGAGCAGTACTTC. The chain has TRBV6-6 and TRBJ2-7; unclear D gene. Germline-derived CDR1 and CDR2 are MNHNY and SVGAGI (reference sequence). The CDR3 has 12 residues. V was clipped by 4 bases and J by 3 bases, with 7 bases between them.

In this sample, this clone turned up a few times. The chain couples TRBV6-5 to TRBJ2-7; weak D call: TRBD2 (5 bases). CDR3 length: 16 amino acids. The V end lost 4 bases, the J end lost 4 bases, and 20 bases lay between the germline ends. Germline V gene sequence: CDR1 MNHEY, CDR2 SVGAGI. For the CDR3, the DNA is TGTGCCAGCAGTTCCACCTCCTTGTCGGGCGGGTACGAGCAGTACTTC. Protein product: CASSSTSLSGGYEQYF.